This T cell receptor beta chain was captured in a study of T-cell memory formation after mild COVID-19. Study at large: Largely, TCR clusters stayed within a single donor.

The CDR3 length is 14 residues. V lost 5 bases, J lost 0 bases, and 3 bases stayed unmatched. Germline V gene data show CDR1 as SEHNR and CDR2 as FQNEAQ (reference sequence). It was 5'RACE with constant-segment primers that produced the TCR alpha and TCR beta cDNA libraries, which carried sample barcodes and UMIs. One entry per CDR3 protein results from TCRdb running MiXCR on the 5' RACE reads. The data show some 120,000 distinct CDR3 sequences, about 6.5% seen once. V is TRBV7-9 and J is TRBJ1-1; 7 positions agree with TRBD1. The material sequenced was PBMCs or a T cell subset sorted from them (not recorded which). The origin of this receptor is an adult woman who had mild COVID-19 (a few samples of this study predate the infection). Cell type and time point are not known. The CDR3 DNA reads TGTGCCAGCAGCCGGGGACAGATGAACACTGAAGCTTTCTTT. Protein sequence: CASSRGQMNTEAFF.